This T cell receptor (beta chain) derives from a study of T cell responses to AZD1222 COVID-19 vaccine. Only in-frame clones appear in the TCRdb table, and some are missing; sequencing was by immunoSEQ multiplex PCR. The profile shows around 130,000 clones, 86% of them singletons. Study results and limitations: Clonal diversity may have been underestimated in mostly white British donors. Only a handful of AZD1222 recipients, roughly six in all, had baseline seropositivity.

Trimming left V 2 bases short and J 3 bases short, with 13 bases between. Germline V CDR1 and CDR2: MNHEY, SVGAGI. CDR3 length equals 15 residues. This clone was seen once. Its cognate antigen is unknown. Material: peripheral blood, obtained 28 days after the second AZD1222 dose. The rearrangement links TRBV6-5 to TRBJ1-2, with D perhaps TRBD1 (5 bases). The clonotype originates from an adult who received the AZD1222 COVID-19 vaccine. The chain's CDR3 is CASSYGTIGDYGYTF. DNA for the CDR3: TGTGCCAGCAGTTACGGGACCATTGGCGACTATGGCTACACCTTC.